The clone carrying this T cell receptor (beta chain) was counted ten times or more. Its antigen remains unknown. This record belongs to a study of CD8 T cells in ankylosing spondylitis. Library preparation for TCR beta used quantitative 5'-RACE with molecular barcodes. Using its own MiXCR run on the 5' RACE reads, TCRdb lists one record per CDR3 protein. The table includes about 220,000 distinct CDR3 sequences, about 7% detected once. From germline, CDR1 is SGHTS and CDR2 YDEGEE. This CDR3 is built from 15 residues. The V gene end was trimmed by 1 base and the J gene end by 6 bases; junction bases not matched to a gene: 6. Overall study results and limits: The study looked at matched synovial fluid samples from ankylosing spondylitis patients. Disease-linked clones were reported to be significantly enriched there. Several highly homologous variants made up a TCR beta motif that seemed to typify ankylosing spondylitis blood.

The rearrangement uses TRBV5-8 and TRBJ1-5; 8 nucleotides match TRBD1. Material: blood, either unsorted or a sorted T cell fraction (not recorded which). The sequence came from a male donor with ankylosing spondylitis. The CDR3 DNA reads TGTGCCAGCAGCTTGAGACAGGGGATGGTTCAGCCCCAGCATTTT. Translated, it gives CASSLRQGMVQPQHF.